This is a list of T cell receptor beta chains from one sample in a study of spatial heterogeneity in lung cancer. One entry per CDR3 protein results from TCRdb running MiXCR on the 5' RACE reads. The profile covers just over 70,000 distinct CDR3 sequences, with roughly 9% appearing a single time and 1.5% to 2% taken by the ten largest. The specimen was PBMCs, collected at follow-up. These receptor sequences come from a female donor with early-stage non-small cell lung cancer. CDR3s include the opening cysteine and the closing phenylalanine or tryptophan. The D gene is left open where the match is weak. Clone size appears in some rows only: once, few, many, or a class for an expanded clone.

clone_size | j_call | d_call | v_call | cdr3_nt | cdr3_aa
many | TRBJ1-1 | - | TRBV9 | TGTGCCAGCATTCCCGCCAACTCCCCTGAAGCTTTCTTT | CASIPANSPEAFF
many | TRBJ2-1 | - | TRBV7-9 | TGTGCCAGCAGCCCCCGAAAAATAAGTATTGAGCAGTTCTTC | CASSPRKISIEQFF
many | TRBJ1-6 | - | TRBV5-1 | TGCGCCAGCAGCTTGACGGTAGGGGATTCACCCCTCCACTTT | CASSLTVGDSPLHF
many | TRBJ1-5 | - | TRBV14 | TGTGCCAGCAGCCAAGGACAAAATCAGCCCCAGCATTTT | CASSQGQNQPQHF
- | TRBJ2-7 | - | TRBV7-9 | TGTGCCAGCAGCTCCCTGACCGAGCAGTACTTC | CASSSLTEQYF
many | TRBJ2-3 | - | TRBV12-3/TRBV12-4 | TGTGCCAGCAGTCCTAGCCACACGCAGTATTTT | CASSPSHTQYF
- | TRBJ2-7 | TRBD2 | TRBV6-1 | TGTGCCAGCTCTCTTGAGGCTAGCGGGTACGAGCAGTACTTC | CASSLEASGYEQYF
many | TRBJ2-1 | - | TRBV12-3/TRBV12-4 | TGTGCCAGCAGATTCTACAGGGGAGGACCCTACAATGAGCAGTTCTTC | CASRFYRGGPYNEQFF
many | TRBJ2-5 | - | TRBV28 | TGTGCCAGCAGTTTAGTAGGGGAGGAGACCCAGTACTTC | CASSLVGEETQYF
few | TRBJ2-7 | TRBD2 | TRBV28 | TGTGCCAGCAGGGGAAGCGGGAGTTACGAGCAGTACTTC | CASRGSGSYEQYF
many | TRBJ1-2 | - | TRBV20-1 | TGCAGTGCTAGAGTCGCTGGAGGCTACACCTTC | CSARVAGGYTF
many | TRBJ2-3 | - | TRBV15 | TGTGCCACCAGGAGCCTTGGGGCGGGAAGACAAGATACGCAGTATTTT | CATRSLGAGRQDTQYF
many | TRBJ1-5 | TRBD1 | TRBV19 | TGTGCCAGTAGTCCAGGGGGGGGACAGCCCCAGCATTTT | CASSPGGGQPQHF
many | TRBJ1-2 | - | TRBV10-2 | TGCGCCAGCAGTGAGTGGGACACTTACTACACCTTC | CASSEWDTYYTF
many | TRBJ2-1 | - | TRBV5-1 | TGCGCCAGCAGCTTGAATCATGGGCGACAGAGCTCCTACAATGAGCAGTTCTTC | CASSLNHGRQSSYNEQFF
- | TRBJ2-3 | - | TRBV28 | TGTGCCACCAGTATCGTCCGTACAGCAGATACGCAGTATTTT | CATSIVRTADTQYF
many | TRBJ1-2 | TRBD1 | TRBV29-1 | TGCAGCGCACCCCGAGGGGACAGAAATGTCTATGGCTACACCTTC | CSAPRGDRNVYGYTF
- | TRBJ2-7 | TRBD2 | TRBV12-3/TRBV12-4 | TGTGCCAGCAGTTTCACTAGCGGGAGTAACGAGCAGTACTTC | CASSFTSGSNEQYF
many | TRBJ2-5 | TRBD2 | TRBV10-3 | TGTGCCACCGCGGGAGGGGGAGAGACCCAGTACTTC | CATAGGGETQYF
many | TRBJ1-3 | - | TRBV10-2 | TGCGCCAGCAGTGAAGGCCGAGGAAACACCATATATTTT | CASSEGRGNTIYF
many | TRBJ1-6 | - | TRBV7-8 | TGTGCCAGCAGCTTTCAGGTGTTAGTTTCACCCCTCCACTTT | CASSFQVLVSPLHF
few | TRBJ1-1 | - | TRBV6-5 | TGTGCCAGCAGCTTCACAGTTATGAACACTGAAGCTTTCTTT | CASSFTVMNTEAFF
- | TRBJ1-6 | TRBD1 | TRBV14 | TGTGCCAGCAGCCTTCAGGGGGGCGCGGGAGCCCTCCACTTT | CASSLQGGAGALHF
- | TRBJ1-6 | TRBD1 | TRBV20-1 | TGCAGTGCTAGTCCCCCCAGGGGGCAAAGTTCACCCCTCCACTTT | CSASPPRGQSSPLHF
many | TRBJ2-7 | - | TRBV7-9 | TGTGCCAGCAGCCCCTCAGGGACCTACGAGCAGTACTTC | CASSPSGTYEQYF
many | TRBJ2-7 | - | TRBV3-1 | TGTGCCAGCAGCCAAGTGGGCGGACCCTACGAGCAGTACTTC | CASSQVGGPYEQYF
many | TRBJ1-3 | - | TRBV18 | TGTGCCAGCTCACCATTACCGGCTACCATCTCTGGAAACACCATATATTTT | CASSPLPATISGNTIYF
many | TRBJ2-7 | TRBD2 | TRBV7-8 | TGTGCCAGCAGCCCGGGGACTAAGGCTTCCGAGCAGTACTTC | CASSPGTKASEQYF
- | TRBJ2-3 | - | TRBV11-1 | TGTGCCAGCTTACAAGAGGGGTCCCGCACAGATACGCAGTATTTT | CASLQEGSRTDTQYF
many | TRBJ1-2 | - | TRBV28 | TGTGCCAGCACCCGAATCGGGAGCATTTTTGGCTACACCTTC | CASTRIGSIFGYTF